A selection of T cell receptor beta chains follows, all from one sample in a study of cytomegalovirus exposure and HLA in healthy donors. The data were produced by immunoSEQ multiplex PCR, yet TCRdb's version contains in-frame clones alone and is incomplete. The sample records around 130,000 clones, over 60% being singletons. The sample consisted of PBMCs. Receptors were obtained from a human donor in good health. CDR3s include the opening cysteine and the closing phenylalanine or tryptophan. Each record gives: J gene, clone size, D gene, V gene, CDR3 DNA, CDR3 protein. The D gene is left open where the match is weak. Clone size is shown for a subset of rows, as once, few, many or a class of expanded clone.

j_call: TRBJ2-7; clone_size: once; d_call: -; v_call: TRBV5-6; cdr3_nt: TGTGCCAGCAGCATAGGGAGGATAGCCTACGAGCAGTACTTC; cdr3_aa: CASSIGRIAYEQYF
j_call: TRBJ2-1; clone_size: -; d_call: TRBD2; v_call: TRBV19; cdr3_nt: TGTGCCAGTAGTATAGTCTCTAGCGGGGGGGCTGGTTCCTACAATGAGCAGTTCTTC; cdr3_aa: CASSIVSSGGAGSYNEQFF
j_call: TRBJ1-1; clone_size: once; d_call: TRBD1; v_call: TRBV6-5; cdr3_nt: TGTGCCAGCAGACAGGGGGCCGGTGAAGGGTCTGAAGCTTTCTTT; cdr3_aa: CASRQGAGEGSEAFF
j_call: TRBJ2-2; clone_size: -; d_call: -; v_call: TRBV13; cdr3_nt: TGTGCCAGCAGCTTAACTTTAACCGGGGAGCTGTTTTTT; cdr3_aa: CASSLTLTGELFF
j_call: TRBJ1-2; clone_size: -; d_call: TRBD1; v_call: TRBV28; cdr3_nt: TGTGCCAGCAATCTCCCGGGACAGCGGGCGTATGGCTACACCTTC; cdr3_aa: CASNLPGQRAYGYTF
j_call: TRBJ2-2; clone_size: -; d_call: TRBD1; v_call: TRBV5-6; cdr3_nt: TGTGCCAGCAGCTTGGCCCGGGACAGGACTACCGGGGAGCTGTTTTTT; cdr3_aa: CASSLARDRTTGELFF
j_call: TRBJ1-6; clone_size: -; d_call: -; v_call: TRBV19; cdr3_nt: TGTGCCAGAGGGTGGAGGGCCCGTAATAATTCACCCCTCCACTTT; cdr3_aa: CARGWRARNNSPLHF
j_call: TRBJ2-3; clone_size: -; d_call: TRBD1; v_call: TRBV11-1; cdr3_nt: TGTGCCAGCAGCGATCCACAGGGGAGCACAGATACGCAGTATTTT; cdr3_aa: CASSDPQGSTDTQYF
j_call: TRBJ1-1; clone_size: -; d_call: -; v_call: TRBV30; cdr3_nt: TGTGCCTGGAGCGGACTTCGGTGGGACACTGAAGCTTTCTTT; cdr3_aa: CAWSGLRWDTEAFF
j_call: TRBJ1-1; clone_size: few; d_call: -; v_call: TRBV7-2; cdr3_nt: TGTGCCAGCAGCATCTTCTACCAGGGGAACACTGAAGCTTTCTTT; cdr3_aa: CASSIFYQGNTEAFF
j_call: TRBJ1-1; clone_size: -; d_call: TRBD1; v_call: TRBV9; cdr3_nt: TGTGCCAGCAGCCCCCTACCGACAGGGCAGAACACTGAAGCTTTCTTT; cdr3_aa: CASSPLPTGQNTEAFF
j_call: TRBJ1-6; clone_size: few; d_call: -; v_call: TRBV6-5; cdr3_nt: TGTGCCAGCAGTTACTCGCCCAGGGGTTCACCCCTCCACTTT; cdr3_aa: CASSYSPRGSPLHF
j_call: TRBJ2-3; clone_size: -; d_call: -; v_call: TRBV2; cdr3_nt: TGTGCCAGCACCCGAGAAGACTTCACAGATACGCAGTATTTT; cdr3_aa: CASTREDFTDTQYF
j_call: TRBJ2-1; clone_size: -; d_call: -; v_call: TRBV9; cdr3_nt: TGTGCCAGCAGCGTAGTGGGCAGGGCAGGGAATGAGCAGTTCTTC; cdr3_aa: CASSVVGRAGNEQFF
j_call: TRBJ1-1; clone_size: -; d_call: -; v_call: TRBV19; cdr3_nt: TGTGCCAGTAGTGATCCAGGGCCTAACACTGAAGCTTTCTTT; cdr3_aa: CASSDPGPNTEAFF
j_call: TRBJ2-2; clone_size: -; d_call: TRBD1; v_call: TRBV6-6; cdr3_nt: TGTGCCAGCAGTAGACAGGGGAAATCCGGGGAGCTGTTTTTT; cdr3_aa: CASSRQGKSGELFF
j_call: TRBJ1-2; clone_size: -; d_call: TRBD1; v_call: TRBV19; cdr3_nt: TGTGCCAGTAGCCGAAATCAGGGGGCGGGGTATGGCTACACCTTC; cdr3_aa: CASSRNQGAGYGYTF
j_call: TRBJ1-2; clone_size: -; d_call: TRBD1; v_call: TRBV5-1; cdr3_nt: TGCGCCAGCAGACCTCCCAGGACAGGGGTTGGCTACACCTTC; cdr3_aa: CASRPPRTGVGYTF
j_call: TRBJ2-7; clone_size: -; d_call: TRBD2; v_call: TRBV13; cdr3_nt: TGTGCCAGCAGCTTCGCCTTTAGCGGGGGGGCCTCCTACGAGCAGTACTTC; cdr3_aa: CASSFAFSGGASYEQYF
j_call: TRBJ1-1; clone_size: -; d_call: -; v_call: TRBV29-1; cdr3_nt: TGCAGCGTTGAATTCGGACTTGGGACTGAAGCTTTCTTT; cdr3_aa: CSVEFGLGTEAFF
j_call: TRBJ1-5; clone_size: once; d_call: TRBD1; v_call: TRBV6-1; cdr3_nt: TGTGCCAGCGGGGGACAGCCCCATCAGCCCCAGCATTTT; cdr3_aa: CASGGQPHQPQHF
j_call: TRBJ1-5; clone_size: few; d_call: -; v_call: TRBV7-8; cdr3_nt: TGTGCCAGCAGCTTACTCGGGGAATATCAGCCCCAGCATTTT; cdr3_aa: CASSLLGEYQPQHF
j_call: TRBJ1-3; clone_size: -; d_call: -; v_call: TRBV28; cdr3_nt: TGTGCCAGCAGTTTCCAGGGAACTGGAAACACCATATATTTT; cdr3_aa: CASSFQGTGNTIYF
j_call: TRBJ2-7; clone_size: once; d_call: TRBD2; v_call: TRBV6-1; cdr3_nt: TGTGCCAGCAGTCCGGGGGGTGAGTACGAGCAGTACTTC; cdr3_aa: CASSPGGEYEQYF
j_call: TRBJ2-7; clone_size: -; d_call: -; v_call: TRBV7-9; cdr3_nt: TGTGCCAGCAGCTTGGGCTTATCTAGCTCCTACGGGCAGTACTTC; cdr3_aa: CASSLGLSSSYGQYF
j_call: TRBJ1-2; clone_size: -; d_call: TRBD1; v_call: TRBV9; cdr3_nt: TGTGCCAGCAGGGGACAGGGGTTAAGAGACTATGGCTACACCTTC; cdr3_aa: CASRGQGLRDYGYTF
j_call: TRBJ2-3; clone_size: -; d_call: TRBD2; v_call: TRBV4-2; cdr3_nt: TGTGCCAGCAGCCAGGTACTAGCGGGGGGGCTGGACACAGATACGCAGTATTTT; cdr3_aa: CASSQVLAGGLDTDTQYF
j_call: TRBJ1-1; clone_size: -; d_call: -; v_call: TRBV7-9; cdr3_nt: TGTGCCAGCAGCTTGGTAGCAGGGCTAAGGGGCACTGAAGCTTTCTTT; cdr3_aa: CASSLVAGLRGTEAFF
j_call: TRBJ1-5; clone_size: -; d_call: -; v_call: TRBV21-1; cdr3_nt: TGTGCCAGCAGCAAAAAAGGGGGACAGGAGAGCAATCAGCCCCAGCATTTT; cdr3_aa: CASSKKGGQESNQPQHF
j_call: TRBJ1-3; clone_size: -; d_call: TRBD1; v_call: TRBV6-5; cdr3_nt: TGTGCCAGCAGTTACTCACCGACAGGGTTAGGAAACACCATATATTTT; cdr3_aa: CASSYSPTGLGNTIYF
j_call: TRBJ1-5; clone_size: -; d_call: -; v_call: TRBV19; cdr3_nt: TGTGCCAGTAGTATATGGGCCCGCCCTAGCAATCAGCCCCAGCATTTT; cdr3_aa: CASSIWARPSNQPQHF
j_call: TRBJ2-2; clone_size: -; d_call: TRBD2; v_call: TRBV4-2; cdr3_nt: TGTGCCAGCAGCTTAAGAGCGGGGGGGAAGAACACCGGGGAGCTGTTTTTT; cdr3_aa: CASSLRAGGKNTGELFF
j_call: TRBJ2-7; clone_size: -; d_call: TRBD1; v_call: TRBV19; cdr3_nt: TGTGCCAGTAGCATACCGGGACAGGGGATGATCGAGCAGTACTTC; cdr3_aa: CASSIPGQGMIEQYF
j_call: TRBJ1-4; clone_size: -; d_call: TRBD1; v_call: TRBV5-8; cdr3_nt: TGTGCCAGCAGCGCGGACAGGAGCGGGAGTGAAAAACTGTTTTTT; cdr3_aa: CASSADRSGSEKLFF
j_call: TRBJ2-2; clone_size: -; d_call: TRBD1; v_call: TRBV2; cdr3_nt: TGTGCCAGCAGTGGGACAGGGGGAACCGGGGAGCTGTTTTTT; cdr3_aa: CASSGTGGTGELFF
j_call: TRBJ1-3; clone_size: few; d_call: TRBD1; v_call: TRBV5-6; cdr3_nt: TGTGCCAGCCAAAAAACAGGGGCTGGAAACACCATATATTTT; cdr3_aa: CASQKTGAGNTIYF
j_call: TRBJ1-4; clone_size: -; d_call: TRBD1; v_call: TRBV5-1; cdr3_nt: TGCGCCAGCAGGTCGGGACAGGGGGCCTTCCTTGCAACTAATGAAAAACTGTTTTTT; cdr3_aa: CASRSGQGAFLATNEKLFF
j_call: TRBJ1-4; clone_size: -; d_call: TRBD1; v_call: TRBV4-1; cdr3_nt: TGCGCCAGCAGCCAAGGACAGGGGCTAATGGTAGATGAAAAACTGTTTTTT; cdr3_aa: CASSQGQGLMVDEKLFF
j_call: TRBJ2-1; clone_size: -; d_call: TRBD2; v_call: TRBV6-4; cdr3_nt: TGTGCCACCCGAGGCGGGGGGCACTACAATGAGCAGTTCTTC; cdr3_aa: CATRGGGHYNEQFF
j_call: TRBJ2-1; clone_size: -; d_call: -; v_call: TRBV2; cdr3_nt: TGTGCCAGCAACATAGCTATCAATGAGCAGTTCTTC; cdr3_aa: CASNIAINEQFF
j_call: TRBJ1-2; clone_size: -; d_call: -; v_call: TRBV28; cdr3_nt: TGTGCCAGCAGTTTATGGGGTTCAGGATGGGGAGATAGAGGCTACACCTTC; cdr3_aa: CASSLWGSGWGDRGYTF
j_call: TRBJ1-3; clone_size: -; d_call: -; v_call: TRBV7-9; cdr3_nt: TGTGCCAGCAGCCCCGGGACTGGAAACACCATATATTTT; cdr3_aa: CASSPGTGNTIYF
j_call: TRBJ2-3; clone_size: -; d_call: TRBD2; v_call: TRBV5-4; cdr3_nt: TGTGCCAGCAGCGCCTCCGCGGGGGCGGGGGGGCCGGTTACGCAGTATTTT; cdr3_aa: CASSASAGAGGPVTQYF
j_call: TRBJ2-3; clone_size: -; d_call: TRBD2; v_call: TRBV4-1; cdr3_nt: TGCGCCAGCAGCCACCATTTAGCGGGGGGAAACACAGATACGCAGTATTTT; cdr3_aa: CASSHHLAGGNTDTQYF
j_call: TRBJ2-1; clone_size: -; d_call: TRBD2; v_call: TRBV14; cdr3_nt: TGTGCCAGCAGCCTCGGGACTAGCGGATACAATGAGCAGTTCTTC; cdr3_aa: CASSLGTSGYNEQFF
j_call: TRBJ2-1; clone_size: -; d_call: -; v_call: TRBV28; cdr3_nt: TGTGCCAGCAGTCACGGACCCGCGGGGGAGCAGTTCTTC; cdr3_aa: CASSHGPAGEQFF
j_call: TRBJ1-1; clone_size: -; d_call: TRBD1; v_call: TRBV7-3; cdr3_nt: TGTGCCAGCAGCTCATACGGGACAGGAAGGAGGACTGAAGCTTTCTTT; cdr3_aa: CASSSYGTGRRTEAFF
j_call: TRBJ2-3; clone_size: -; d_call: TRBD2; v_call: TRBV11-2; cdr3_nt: TGTGCCAGCAGCTTATCCAGCGGGGGGGCAAATACGCAGTATTTT; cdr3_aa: CASSLSSGGANTQYF
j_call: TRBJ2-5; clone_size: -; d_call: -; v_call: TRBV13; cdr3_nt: TGTGCCAGCAGCTCCTGGACTGGCCAAGAGACCCAGTACTTC; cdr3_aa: CASSSWTGQETQYF